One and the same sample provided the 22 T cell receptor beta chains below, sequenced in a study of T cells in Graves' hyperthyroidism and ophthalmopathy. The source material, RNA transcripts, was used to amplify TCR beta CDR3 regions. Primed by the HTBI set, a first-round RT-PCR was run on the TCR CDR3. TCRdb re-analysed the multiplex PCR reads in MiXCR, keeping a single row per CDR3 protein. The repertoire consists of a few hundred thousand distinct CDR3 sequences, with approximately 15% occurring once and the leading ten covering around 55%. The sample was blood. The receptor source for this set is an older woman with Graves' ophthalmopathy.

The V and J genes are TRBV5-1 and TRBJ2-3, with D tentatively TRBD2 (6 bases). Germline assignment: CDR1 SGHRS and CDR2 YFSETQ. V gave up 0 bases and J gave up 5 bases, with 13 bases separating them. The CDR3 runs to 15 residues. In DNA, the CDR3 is TGCGCCAGCAGCTTGGTGGCGGGAAGGGGAGATACGCAGTATTTT. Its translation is CASSLVAGRGDTQYF.

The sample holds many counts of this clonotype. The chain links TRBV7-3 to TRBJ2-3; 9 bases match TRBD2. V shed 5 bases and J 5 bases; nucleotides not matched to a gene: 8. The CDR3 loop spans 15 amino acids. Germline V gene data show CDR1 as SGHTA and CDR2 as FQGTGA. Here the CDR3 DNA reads TGTGCCAGCAGCCTTAGCGGGAGTGGTGGAGATACGCAGTATTTT. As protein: CASSLSGSGGDTQYF. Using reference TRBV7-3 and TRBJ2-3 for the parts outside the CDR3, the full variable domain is GAGVSQTPSNKVTEKGKYVELRCDPISGHTALYWYRQSLGQGPEFLIYFQGTGAADDSGLPNDRFFAVRPEGSVSTLKIQRTERGDSAVYLCASSLSGSGGDTQYFGPGTRLTVL.

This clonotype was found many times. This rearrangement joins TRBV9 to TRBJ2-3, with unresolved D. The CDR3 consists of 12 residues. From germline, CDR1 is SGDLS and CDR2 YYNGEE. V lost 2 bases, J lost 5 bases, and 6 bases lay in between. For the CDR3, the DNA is TGTGCCAGCAGCGTGGGTGGAGATACGCAGTATTTT. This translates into CASSVGGDTQYF.

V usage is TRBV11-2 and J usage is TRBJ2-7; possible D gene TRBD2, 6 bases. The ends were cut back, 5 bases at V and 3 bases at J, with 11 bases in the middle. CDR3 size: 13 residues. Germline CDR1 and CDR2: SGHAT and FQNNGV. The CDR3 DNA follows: TGTGCCAGCAGCCAATCCGGGAGCTACGAGCAGTACTTC. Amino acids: CASSQSGSYEQYF. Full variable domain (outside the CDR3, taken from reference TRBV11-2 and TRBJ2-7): EAGVAQSPRYKIIEKRQSVAFWCNPISGHATLYWYQQILGQGPKLLIQFQNNGVVDDSQLPKDRFSAERLKGVDSTLKIQPAKLEDSAVYLCASSQSGSYEQYFGPGTRLTVT.

In DNA, the CDR3 is TGTGCCAGCAGTGAAAGTCCCGCAGGGGGTCTGGGGGCCAACGTCCTGACTTTC. Translated, it gives CASSESPAGGLGANVLTF. The chain combines TRBV6-1 with TRBJ2-6; 7 positions match TRBD1. The CDR3 is 18 amino acids. V lost 2 bases to trimming and J lost 4 bases; unmatched junction nucleotides: 11. The V gene's germline CDR1 is MNHNS and CDR2 SASEGT.

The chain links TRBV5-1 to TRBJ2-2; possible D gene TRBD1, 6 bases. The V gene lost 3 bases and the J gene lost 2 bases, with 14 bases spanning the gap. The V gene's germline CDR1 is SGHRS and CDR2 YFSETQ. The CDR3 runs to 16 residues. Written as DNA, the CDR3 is TGCGCCAGCAGCTACCCGGGACATTTAAACACCGGGGAGCTGTTTTTT. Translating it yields CASSYPGHLNTGELFF.

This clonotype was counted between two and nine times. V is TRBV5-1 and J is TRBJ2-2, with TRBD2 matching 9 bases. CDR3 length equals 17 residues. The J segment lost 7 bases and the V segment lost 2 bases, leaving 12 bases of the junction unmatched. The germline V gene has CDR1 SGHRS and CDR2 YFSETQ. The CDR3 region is CASSFLSGRKLSGELFF. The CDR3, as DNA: TGCGCCAGCAGCTTTTTAAGCGGGAGGAAGTTGAGCGGGGAGCTGTTTTTT. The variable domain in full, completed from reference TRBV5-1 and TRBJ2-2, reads KAGVTQTPRYLIKTRGQQVTLSCSPISGHRSVSWYQQTPGQGLQFLFEYFSETQRNKGNFPGRFSGRQFSNSRSEMNVSTLELGDSALYLCASSFLSGRKLSGELFFGEGSRLTVL.

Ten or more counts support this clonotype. The DNA for the CDR3 is TGTGCCAGCAGAGGACTAGGGCCCGTAGAGTCCTACAATGAGCAGTTCTTC. This gives the protein CASRGLGPVESYNEQFF. The chain combines TRBV27 with TRBJ2-1, with 7 bases lining up with TRBD2. This CDR3 comprises 17 residues. Trimming removed 6 bases from V and 1 base from J; junction bases left unmatched: 12. The germline V gene has CDR1 MNHEY and CDR2 SMNVEV (reference sequence).

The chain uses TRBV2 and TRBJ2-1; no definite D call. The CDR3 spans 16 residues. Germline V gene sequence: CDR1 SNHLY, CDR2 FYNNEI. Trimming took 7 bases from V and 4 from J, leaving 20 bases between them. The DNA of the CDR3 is TGTGCCAGCACCTCCTTTACCGCAGATACTTACAATGAGCAGTTCTTC. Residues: CASTSFTADTYNEQFF.

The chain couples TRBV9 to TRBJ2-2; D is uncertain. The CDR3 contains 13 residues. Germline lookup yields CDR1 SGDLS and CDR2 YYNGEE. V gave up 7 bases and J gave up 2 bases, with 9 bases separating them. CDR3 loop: CASRVGNTGELFF. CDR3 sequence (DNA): TGTGCCAGCCGGGTCGGCAACACCGGGGAGCTGTTTTTT.

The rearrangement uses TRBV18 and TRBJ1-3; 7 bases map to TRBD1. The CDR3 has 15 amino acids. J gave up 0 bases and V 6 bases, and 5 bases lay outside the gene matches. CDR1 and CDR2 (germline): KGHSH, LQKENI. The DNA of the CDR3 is TGTGCCAGCTCTCTGGACAGGTTCTCTGGAAACACCATATATTTT. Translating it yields CASSLDRFSGNTIYF.

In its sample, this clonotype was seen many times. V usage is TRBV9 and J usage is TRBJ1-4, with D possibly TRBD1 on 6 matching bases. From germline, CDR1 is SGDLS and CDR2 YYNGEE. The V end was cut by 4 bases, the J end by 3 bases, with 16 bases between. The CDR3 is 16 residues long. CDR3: CASSPGQSLANEKLFF. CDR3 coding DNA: TGTGCCAGCAGCCCCGGACAGTCCTTGGCTAATGAAAAACTGTTTTTT. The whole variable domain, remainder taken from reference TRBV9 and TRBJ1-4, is DSGVTQTPKHLITATGQRVTLRCSPRSGDLSVYWYQQSLDQGLQFLIQYYNGEERAKGNILERFSAQQFPDLHSELNLSSLELGDSALYFCASSPGQSLANEKLFFGSGTQLSVL.

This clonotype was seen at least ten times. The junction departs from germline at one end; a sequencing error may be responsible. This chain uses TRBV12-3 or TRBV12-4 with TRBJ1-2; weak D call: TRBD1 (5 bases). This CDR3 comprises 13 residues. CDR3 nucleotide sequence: TGTGTCAGCAGTTTCGGAGGGGCCTATGGCTACACCTTC. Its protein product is CVSSFGGAYGYTF.

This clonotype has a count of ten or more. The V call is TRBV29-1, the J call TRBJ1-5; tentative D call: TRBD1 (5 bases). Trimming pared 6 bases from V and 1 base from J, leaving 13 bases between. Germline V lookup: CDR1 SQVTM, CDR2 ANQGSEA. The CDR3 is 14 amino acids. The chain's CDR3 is CSVRGLGSNQPQHF. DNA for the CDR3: TGCAGCGTGCGGGGGTTAGGCAGCAATCAGCCCCAGCATTTT.

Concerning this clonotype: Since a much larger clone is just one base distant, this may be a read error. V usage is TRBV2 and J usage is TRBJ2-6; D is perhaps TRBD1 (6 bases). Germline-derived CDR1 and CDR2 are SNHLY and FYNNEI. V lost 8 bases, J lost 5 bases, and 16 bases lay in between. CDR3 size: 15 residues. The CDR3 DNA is TGTGCCAGCGGTGGCCAGGGGCCTAGGGCCAACGTCCTGACTTTC. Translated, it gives CASGGQGPRANVLTF.

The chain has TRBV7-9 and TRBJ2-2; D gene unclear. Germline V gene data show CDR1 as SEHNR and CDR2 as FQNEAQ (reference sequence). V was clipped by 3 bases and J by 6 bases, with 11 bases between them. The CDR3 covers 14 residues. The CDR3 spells CASSFDSMAGELFF. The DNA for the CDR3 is TGTGCCAGCAGCTTCGATAGTATGGCCGGGGAGCTGTTTTTT.

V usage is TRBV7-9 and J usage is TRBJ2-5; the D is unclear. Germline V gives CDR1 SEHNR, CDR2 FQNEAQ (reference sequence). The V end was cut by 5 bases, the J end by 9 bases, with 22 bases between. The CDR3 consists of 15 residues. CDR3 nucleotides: TGTGCCAGCAGCCCCCCGGACCCTTACCCACCCGCCCAGTACTTC. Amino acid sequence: CASSPPDPYPPAQYF.

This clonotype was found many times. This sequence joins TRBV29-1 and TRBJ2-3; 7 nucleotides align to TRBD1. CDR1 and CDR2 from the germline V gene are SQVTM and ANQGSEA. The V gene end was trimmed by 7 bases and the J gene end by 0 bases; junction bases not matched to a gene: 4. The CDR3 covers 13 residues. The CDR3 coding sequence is TGCAGCGACAGGGGACCAAGCACAGATACGCAGTATTTT. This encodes CSDRGPSTDTQYF.

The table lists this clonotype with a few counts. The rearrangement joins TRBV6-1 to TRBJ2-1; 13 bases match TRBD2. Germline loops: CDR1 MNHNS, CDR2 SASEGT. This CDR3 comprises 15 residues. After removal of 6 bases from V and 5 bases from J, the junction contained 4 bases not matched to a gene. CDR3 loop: CASSRLAGGNNEQFF. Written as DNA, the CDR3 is TGTGCCAGCAGCCGACTAGCGGGGGGTAACAATGAGCAGTTCTTC.

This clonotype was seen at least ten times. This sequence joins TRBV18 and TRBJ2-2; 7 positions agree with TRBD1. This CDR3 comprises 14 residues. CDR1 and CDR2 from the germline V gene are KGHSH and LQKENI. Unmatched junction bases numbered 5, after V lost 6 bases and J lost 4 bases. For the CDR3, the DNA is TGTGCCAGCTCGCGACAGGGCAGCACCGGGGAGCTGTTTTTT. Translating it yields CASSRQGSTGELFF.

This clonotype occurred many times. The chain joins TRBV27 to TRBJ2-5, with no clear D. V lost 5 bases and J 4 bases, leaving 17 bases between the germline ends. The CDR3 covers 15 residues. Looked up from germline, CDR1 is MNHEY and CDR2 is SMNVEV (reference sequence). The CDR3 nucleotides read TGTGCCAGCAGTCTCGCCAAGGGTTATGGAGAGACCCAGTACTTC. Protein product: CASSLAKGYGETQYF.

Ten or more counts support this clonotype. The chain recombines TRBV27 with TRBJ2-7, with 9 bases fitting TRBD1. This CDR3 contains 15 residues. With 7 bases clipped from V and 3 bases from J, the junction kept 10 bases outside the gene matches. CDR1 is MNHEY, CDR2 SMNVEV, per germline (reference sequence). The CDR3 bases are TGTGCCAGCAAGAGGGGACAGGGCTCTAACTACGAGCAGTACTTC. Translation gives CASKRGQGSNYEQYF.